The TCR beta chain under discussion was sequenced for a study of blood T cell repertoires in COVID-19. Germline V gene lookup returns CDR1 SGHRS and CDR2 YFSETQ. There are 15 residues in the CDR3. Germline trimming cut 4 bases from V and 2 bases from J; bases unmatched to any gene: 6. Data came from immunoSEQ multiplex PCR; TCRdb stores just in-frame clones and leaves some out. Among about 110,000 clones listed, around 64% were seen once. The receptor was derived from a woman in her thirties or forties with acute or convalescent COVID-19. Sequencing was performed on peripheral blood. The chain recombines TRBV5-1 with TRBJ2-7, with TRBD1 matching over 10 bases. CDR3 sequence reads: CASSPPGTGAYEQYF. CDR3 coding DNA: TGCGCCAGCAGCCCCCCCGGGACAGGGGCCTACGAGCAGTACTTC.